This TCR beta chain was profiled in a study of untreated major depressive disorder. Sequenced by immunoSEQ multiplex PCR; TCRdb stores in-frame clones only, minus some. The table lists nearly 20,000 clones, over 75% of them singletons. This clone has a handful of counts. The antigen is undetermined. The study, taken as a whole, reports: CD4+ T cells from depressed patients used TRBV05-01 (Vbeta 5.1) more often than controls.

Trimming pared 4 bases from V and 1 base from J, leaving 5 bases between. CDR1 SQVTM and CDR2 ANQGSEA come from the germline V gene. This CDR3 contains 12 residues. The donors were all European-descended. The chain uses TRBV29-1 and TRBJ2-1; D unclear. The sequencing input was CD4+ T cells from PBMCs. The sequence came from a woman aged 25 to 45 in good health. The CDR3 DNA reads TGCAGCGTTGGAGTTTCCTACAATGAGCAGTTCTTC. Translation: CSVGVSYNEQFF.